These 8 T cell receptor beta chains were all obtained from the same sample, sequenced in a study of cytomegalovirus exposure and HLA in healthy donors (dated by TCRdb to the late 2010s). Libraries were prepared through the immunoSEQ multiplex PCR assay. The multiplex PCR relied on a mix of 60 forward primers for TCR Vbeta segments and 13 reverse primers for TCR Jbeta segments. In its TCRdb copy, this immuneACCESS table keeps in-frame sequences only and misses some clones. Where compared with another copy, unresolved V genes explain less than half of these, and the others have no known cause. The sample profile shows about 130,000 clones; 75% to 90% of them were found once. The ten biggest clones cover 1% of the sample. Sequenced input: PBMCs. These receptors all stem from a middle-aged man in good health and CMV-seronegative.

The chain combines TRBV28 with TRBJ2-7; a weak D match, TRBD2 (6 bases). Between the trimmed V and J ends, which lost 5 bases and 7 bases, there was a span of 21 bases. CDR3 length: 15 residues. Germline lookup yields CDR1 MDHEN and CDR2 SYDVKM. The CDR3 DNA follows: TGTGCCAGCAGTCCCCTGGGACTCAAAGCAGGGGAGCAGTACTTC. This codes for CASSPLGLKAGEQYF.

The chain joins TRBV25-1 to TRBJ2-5; 7 positions agree with TRBD2. V lost 3 bases and J lost 2; bases outside the gene matches: 6. Germline V gene sequence: CDR1 MGHDK, CDR2 SYGVNS. CDR3 length equals 15 residues. CDR3 protein: CASSESGLGQETQYF. DNA for the CDR3: TGTGCCAGCAGTGAGTCTGGACTAGGGCAAGAGACCCAGTACTTC.

The V call is TRBV5-6, the J call TRBJ2-7; 11 nucleotides line up with TRBD1. The germline V gene encodes CDR1 SGHDT and CDR2 YYEEEE. After removal of 4 bases from V and 7 bases from J, the junction contained 7 bases not matched to a gene. This CDR3 has 14 residues. The CDR3 DNA follows: TGTGCCAGCAGCCTCGGGACAGGGGGTAGGGAGCAGTACTTC. It encodes CASSLGTGGREQYF. Full variable domain (outside the CDR3, taken from reference TRBV5-6 and TRBJ2-7): DAGVTQSPTHLIKTRGQQVTLRCSPKSGHDTVSWYQQALGQGPQFIFQYYEEEERQRGNFPDRFSGHQFPNYSSELNVNALLLGDSALYLCASSLGTGGREQYFGPGTRLTVT.

The gene calls are TRBV4-1 and TRBJ2-7, with D possibly TRBD1 on 5 matching bases. Germline loops: CDR1 MGHRA, CDR2 YSYEKL. The germline V and J ends were trimmed by 1 base and 2 bases, with 15 bases remaining between them. The CDR3 has 16 residues. CDR3 region: CASSQVFGHTTYEQYF. CDR3 coding DNA: TGCGCCAGCAGCCAAGTTTTCGGACATACGACCTACGAGCAGTACTTC.

The chain carries TRBV27 and TRBJ2-1, with 9 nucleotides matching TRBD2. The V gene end was trimmed by 5 bases and the J gene end by 4 bases; junction bases not matched to a gene: 3. The CDR3 spans 14 residues. Germline V gives CDR1 MNHEY, CDR2 SMNVEV (reference sequence). For the CDR3, the DNA is TGTGCCAGCAGTCCAGGACTAGCGTACAATGAGCAGTTCTTC. Its translation: CASSPGLAYNEQFF.

The rearrangement joins TRBV6-1 to TRBJ1-5, with TRBD1 matching 9 bases. The CDR3 loop spans 15 amino acids. Trimming removed 6 bases from V and 5 bases from J; junction bases left unmatched: 8. CDR1 and CDR2 (germline): MNHNS, SASEGT. The CDR3 region has the DNA TGTGCCAGCAGGATGGGACAGGGTAACGATCAGCCCCAGCATTTT. Its protein is CASRMGQGNDQPQHF.

The chain carries TRBV2 and TRBJ1-6; 8 bases are shared with TRBD1. The V gene end was trimmed by 6 bases and the J gene end by 7 bases; junction bases not matched to a gene: 5. The CDR3 consists of 14 residues. CDR1 is SNHLY, CDR2 FYNNEI, per germline. CDR3 in amino acids: CASRPTGANSPLHF. For the CDR3, the DNA is TGTGCCAGCAGGCCGACAGGGGCCAATTCACCCCTCCACTTT.

The V gene is TRBV27, the J gene TRBJ2-2; TRBD2 matches at 12 bases. Losses at the gene ends were 2 bases for V and 4 bases for J; bases not matched to a gene: 8. Germline CDR1 is MNHEY and CDR2 is SMNVEV (reference sequence). This CDR3 spans 18 amino acids. CDR3 amino acids: CASSLGLAGLGGTGELFF. As DNA, the CDR3 is TGTGCCAGCAGTTTAGGACTAGCGGGACTGGGTGGCACCGGGGAGCTGTTTTTT.